This TCR beta chain originates from a study of blood T cell repertoires in COVID-19. Study details: T cells, B-cell-depleted T cells, or PBMCs provided the cDNA or gDNA that served as material.

Authors' methods: Using reference gene primer amplification, nucleated cell counts were estimated. Assay: immunoSEQ multiplex PCR; the TCRdb copy retains only in-frame clones and omits some. That table is the source of V, J and clone size, and D and trimming were worked out from the DNA. Among a few hundred thousand clones, 80% to 90% were seen once, and the ten largest hold approximately 3.4%. Participants, about 18 to 89 years old, spanned 24 US areas. In germline, CDR1 is MGHRA, CDR2 YSYEKL. The length of the CDR3 is 16 residues. Deletions cut 2 bases from V and 3 bases from J, with 16 bases between.

This receptor was identified in a young woman in a cohort exposed to, infected with or recovered from COVID-19 (not recorded which). Sequencing used PBMCs or T cells enriched from blood (not recorded which). The rearrangement uses TRBV4-1 and TRBJ1-1; D is perhaps TRBD1 (5 bases). The CDR3 reads CASSQITSGGDTEAFF. The DNA of the CDR3 is TGCGCCAGCAGCCAAATCACGTCCGGGGGGGACACTGAAGCTTTCTTT.